This TCR beta chain was sequenced for a study of T cell responses to AZD1222 COVID-19 vaccine. General study results and limits: Two doses of AZD1222 preceded a rise in Spike-specific TCR breadth and depth. Clonal diversity was possibly underestimated; the donors were predominantly white British and more often female. Sampling captured repertoires only after the peak T cell response.

With respect to this clone: What it binds is not known.

Trimming removed 2 bases at V and 0 bases at J, with 14 bases between. The CDR3 sequence is 16 residues long. Method: immunoSEQ multiplex PCR; TCRdb's copy keeps in-frame clones and lacks some. The top ten clones hold 8.5% to 10% of a sample with some 83,000 clones, about 84% of them seen once. This chain connects TRBV5-3 to TRBJ1-1, with no clear D. TRBV5-3 is annotated as an ORF whose role is uncertain. This receptor was obtained from an adult in good health. Sequencing was performed on peripheral blood, taken on day 0 of AZD1222 vaccination. CDR3 in amino acids: CARSFALKELNTEAFF. CDR3 sequence (DNA): TGTGCCAGAAGCTTTGCCCTAAAGGAGCTGAACACTGAAGCTTTCTTT.